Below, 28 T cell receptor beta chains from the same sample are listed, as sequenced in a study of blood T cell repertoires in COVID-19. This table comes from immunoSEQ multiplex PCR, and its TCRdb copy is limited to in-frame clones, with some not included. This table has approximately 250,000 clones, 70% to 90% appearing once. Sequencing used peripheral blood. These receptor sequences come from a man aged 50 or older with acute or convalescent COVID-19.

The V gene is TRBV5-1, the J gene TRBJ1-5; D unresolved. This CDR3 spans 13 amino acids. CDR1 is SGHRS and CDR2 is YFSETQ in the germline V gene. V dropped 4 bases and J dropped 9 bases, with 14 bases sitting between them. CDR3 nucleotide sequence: TGCGCCAGCAGCGCAGAGGGTGGGCGGCCCCAGCATTTT. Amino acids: CASSAEGGRPQHF.

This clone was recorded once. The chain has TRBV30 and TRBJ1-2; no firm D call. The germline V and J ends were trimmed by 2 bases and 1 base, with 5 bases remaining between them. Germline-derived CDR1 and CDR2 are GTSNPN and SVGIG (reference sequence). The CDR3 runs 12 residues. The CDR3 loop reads CAWSPLNYGYTF. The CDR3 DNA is TGTGCCTGGAGTCCCCTTAACTATGGCTACACCTTC.

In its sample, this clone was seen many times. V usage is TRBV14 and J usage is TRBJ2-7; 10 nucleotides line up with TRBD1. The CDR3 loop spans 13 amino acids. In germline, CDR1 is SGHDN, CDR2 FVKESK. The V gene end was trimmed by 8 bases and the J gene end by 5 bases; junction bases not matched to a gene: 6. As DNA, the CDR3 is TGTGCCAGCCGGGACAGGGGTGACAACGAGCAGTACTTC. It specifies CASRDRGDNEQYF.

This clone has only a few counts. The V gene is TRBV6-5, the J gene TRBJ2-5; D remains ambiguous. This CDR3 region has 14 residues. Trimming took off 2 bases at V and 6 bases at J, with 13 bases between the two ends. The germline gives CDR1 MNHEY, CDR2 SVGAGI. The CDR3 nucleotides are TGTGCCAGCAGTTACGATTCAGGCCGGCAGACCCAGTACTTC. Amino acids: CASSYDSGRQTQYF.

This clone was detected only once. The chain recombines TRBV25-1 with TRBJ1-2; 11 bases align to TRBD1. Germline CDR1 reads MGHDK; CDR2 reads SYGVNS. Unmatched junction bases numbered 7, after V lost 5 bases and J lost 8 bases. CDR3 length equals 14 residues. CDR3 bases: TGTGCCAGCAGTTCTGGGACAGGGGGAAAAGGCTACACCTTC. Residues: CASSSGTGGKGYTF.

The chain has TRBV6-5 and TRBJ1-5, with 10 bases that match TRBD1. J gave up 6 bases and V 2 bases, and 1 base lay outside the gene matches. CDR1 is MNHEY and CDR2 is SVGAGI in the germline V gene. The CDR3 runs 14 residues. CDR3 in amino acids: CASSYGTGVQPQHF. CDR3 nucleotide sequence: TGTGCCAGCAGTTACGGGACAGGGGTTCAGCCCCAGCATTTT.

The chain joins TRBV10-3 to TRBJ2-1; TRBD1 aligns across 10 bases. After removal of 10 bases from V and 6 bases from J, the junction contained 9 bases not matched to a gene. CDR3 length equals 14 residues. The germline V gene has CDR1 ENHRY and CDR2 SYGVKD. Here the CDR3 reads CATLKGTGVNEQFF. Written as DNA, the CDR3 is TGTGCCACGCTAAAGGGGACAGGGGTCAATGAGCAGTTCTTC.

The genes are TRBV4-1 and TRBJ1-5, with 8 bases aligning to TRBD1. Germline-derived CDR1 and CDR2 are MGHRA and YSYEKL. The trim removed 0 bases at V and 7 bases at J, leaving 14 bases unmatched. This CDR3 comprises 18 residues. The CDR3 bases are TGCGCCAGCAGCCAAGATCCCGGACAGGGTCAAAGACGCCAGCCCCAGCATTTT. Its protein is CASSQDPGQGQRRQPQHF.

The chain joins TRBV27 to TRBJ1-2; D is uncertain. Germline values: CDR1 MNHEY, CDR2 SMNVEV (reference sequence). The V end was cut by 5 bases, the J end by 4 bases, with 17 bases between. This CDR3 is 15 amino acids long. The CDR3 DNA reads TGTGCCAGCAGTCCCGCCCGACTGCTAACCTATGGCTACACCTTC. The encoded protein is CASSPARLLTYGYTF.

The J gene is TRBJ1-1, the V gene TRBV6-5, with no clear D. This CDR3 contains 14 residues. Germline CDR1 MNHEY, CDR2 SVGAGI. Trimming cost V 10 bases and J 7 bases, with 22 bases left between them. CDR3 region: CAILRFGSRDEAFF. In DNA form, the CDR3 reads TGTGCCATCCTAAGGTTCGGGTCGCGGGATGAAGCTTTCTTT.

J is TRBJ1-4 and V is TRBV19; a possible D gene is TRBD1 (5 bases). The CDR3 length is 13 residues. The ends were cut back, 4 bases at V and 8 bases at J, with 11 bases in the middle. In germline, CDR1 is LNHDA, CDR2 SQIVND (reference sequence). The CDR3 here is CASSKQEGEKLFF. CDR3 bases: TGTGCCAGTAGTAAACAGGAGGGCGAAAAACTGTTTTTT.

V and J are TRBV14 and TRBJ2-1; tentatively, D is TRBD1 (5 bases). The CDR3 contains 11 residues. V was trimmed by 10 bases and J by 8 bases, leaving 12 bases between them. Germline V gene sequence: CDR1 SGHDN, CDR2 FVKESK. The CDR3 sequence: CATTQGYEQFF. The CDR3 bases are TGTGCCACTACGCAGGGCTATGAGCAGTTCTTC. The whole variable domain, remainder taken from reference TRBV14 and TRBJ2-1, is EAGVTQFPSHSVIEKGQTVTLRCDPISGHDNLYWYRRVMGKEIKFLLHFVKESKQDESGMPNNRFLAERTGGTYSTLKVQPAELEDSGVYFCATTQGYEQFFGPGTRLTVL.

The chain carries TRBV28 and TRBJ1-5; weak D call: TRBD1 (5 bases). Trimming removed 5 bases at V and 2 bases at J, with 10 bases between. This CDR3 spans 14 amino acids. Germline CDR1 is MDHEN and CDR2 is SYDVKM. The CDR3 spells CASSRTIGNQPQHF. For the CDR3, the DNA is TGTGCCAGCAGTCGGACAATAGGCAATCAGCCCCAGCATTTT. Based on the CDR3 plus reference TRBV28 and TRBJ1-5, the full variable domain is DVKVTQSSRYLVKRTGEKVFLECVQDMDHENMFWYRQDPGLGLRLIYFSYDVKMKEKGDIPEGYSVSREKKERFSLILESASTNQTSMYLCASSRTIGNQPQHFGDGTRLSIL.

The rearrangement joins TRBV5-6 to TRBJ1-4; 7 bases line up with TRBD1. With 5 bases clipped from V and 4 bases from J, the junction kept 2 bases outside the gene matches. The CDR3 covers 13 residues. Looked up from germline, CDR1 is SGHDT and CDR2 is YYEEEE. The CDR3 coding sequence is TGTGCCAGCAGGGACAGGTTTAATGAAAAACTGTTTTTT. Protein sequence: CASRDRFNEKLFF.

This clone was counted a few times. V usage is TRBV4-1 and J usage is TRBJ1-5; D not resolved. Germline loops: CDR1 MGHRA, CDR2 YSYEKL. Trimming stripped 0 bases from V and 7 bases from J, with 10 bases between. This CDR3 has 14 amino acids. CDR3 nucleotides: TGCGCCAGCAGCCAAGACCCCGCACAGCAGCCCCAGCATTTT. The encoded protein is CASSQDPAQQPQHF.

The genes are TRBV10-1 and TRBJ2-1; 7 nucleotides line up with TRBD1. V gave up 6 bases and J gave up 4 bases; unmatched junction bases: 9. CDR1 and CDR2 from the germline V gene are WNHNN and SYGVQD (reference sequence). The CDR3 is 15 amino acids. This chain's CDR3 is CASRDDREPYNEQFF. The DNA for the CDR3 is TGCGCCAGCAGGGATGACAGGGAACCGTACAATGAGCAGTTCTTC.

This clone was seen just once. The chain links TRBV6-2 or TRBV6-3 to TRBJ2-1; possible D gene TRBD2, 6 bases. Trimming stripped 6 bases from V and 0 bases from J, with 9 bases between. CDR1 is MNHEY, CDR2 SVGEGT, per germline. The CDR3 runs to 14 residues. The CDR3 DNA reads TGTGCCAGCAGCGCGGGGAGCTCCTACAATGAGCAGTTCTTC. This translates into CASSAGSSYNEQFF.

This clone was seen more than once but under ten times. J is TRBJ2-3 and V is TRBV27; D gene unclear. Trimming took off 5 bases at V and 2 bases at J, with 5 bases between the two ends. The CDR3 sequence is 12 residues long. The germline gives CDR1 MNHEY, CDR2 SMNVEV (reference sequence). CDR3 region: CASSPFTDTQYF. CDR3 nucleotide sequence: TGTGCCAGCAGTCCCTTCACAGATACGCAGTATTTT.

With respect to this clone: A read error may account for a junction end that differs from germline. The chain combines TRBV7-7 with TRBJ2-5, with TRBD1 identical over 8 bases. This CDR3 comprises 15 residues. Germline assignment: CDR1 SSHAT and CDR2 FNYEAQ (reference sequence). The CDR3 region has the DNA TGTGCTAGCAGGGCCGGGACAGGCGGAGAAGAGACCCAGTACTTC. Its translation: CASRAGTGGEETQYF.

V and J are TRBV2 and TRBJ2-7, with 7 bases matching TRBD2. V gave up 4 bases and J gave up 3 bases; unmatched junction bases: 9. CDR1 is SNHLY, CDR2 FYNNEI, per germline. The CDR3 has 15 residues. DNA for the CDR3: TGTGCCAGCAGTGGACCCAGCGGGGAAAGCTACGAGCAGTACTTC. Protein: CASSGPSGESYEQYF.

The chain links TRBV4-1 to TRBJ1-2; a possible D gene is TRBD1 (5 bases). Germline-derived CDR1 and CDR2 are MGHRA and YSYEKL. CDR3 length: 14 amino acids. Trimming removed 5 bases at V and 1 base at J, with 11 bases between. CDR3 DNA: TGCGCCAGCAGCTACAGGACGGTTAACTATGGCTACACCTTC. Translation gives CASSYRTVNYGYTF.

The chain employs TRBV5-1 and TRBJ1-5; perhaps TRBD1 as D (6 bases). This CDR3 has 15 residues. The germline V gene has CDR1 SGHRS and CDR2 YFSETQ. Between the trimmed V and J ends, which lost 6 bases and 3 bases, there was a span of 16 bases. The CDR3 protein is CASKFETGTNQPQHF. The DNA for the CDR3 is TGCGCCAGCAAATTCGAGACAGGCACCAATCAGCCCCAGCATTTT.

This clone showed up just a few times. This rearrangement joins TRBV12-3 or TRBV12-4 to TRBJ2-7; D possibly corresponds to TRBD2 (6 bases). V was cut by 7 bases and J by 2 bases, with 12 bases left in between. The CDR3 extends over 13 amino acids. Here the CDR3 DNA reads TGTGCCAGCACTAGACTAGGAACCTACGAGCAGTACTTC. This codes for CASTRLGTYEQYF.

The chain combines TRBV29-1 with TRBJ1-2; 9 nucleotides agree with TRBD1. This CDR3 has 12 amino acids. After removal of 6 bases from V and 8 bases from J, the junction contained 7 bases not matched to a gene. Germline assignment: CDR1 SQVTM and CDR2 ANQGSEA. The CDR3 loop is CSVDRGTWGYTF. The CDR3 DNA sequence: TGCAGCGTCGACAGGGGGACCTGGGGCTACACCTTC.

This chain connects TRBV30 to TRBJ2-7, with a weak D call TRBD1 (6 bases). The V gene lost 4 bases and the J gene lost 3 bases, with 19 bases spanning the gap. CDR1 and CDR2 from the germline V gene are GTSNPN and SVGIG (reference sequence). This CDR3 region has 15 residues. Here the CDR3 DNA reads TGTGCCTGGAACCAAATCCCGGGACATGGCTACGAGCAGTACTTC. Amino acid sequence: CAWNQIPGHGYEQYF.

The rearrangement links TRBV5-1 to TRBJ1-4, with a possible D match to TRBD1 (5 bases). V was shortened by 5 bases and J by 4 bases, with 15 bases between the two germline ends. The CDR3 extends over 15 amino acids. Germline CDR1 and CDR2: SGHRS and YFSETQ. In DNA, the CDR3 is TGCGCCAGCAGACCAGTAACAGGAATTAATGAAAAACTGTTTTTT. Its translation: CASRPVTGINEKLFF. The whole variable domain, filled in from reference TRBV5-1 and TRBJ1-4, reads KAGVTQTPRYLIKTRGQQVTLSCSPISGHRSVSWYQQTPGQGLQFLFEYFSETQRNKGNFPGRFSGRQFSNSRSEMNVSTLELGDSALYLCASRPVTGINEKLFFGSGTQLSVL.

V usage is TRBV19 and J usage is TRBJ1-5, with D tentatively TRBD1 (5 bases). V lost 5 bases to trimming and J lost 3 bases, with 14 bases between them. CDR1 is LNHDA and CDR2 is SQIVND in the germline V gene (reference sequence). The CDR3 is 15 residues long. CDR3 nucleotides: TGTGCCAGTAGTCAATTGGACAAGTCCAATCAGCCCCAGCATTTT. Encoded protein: CASSQLDKSNQPQHF. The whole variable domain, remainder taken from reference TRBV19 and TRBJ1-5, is DGGITQSPKYLFRKEGQNVTLSCEQNLNHDAMYWYRQDPGQGLRLIYYSQIVNDFQKGDIAEGYSVSREKKESFPLTVTSAQKNPTAFYLCASSQLDKSNQPQHFGDGTRLSIL.

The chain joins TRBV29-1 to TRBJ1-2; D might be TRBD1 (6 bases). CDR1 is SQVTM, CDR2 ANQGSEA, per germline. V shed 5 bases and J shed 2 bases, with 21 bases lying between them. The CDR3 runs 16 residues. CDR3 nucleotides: TGCAGCGTTACTCTGACCTTTCGGACAGAGAACTATGGCTACACCTTC. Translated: CSVTLTFRTENYGYTF.